The 18 T cell receptor beta chains given below trace back to one sample, sequenced in a study of beta chain features in type 1 diabetes. Points from the study as a whole: Among patients with Type 1 diabetes, TCRB CDR3s were moderately but significantly shorter in every one of the four CD4+ subsets.

The sequenced template was cDNA made from the entire isolated RNA. The data were produced by immunoSEQ multiplex PCR, yet TCRdb's version contains in-frame clones alone and is incomplete. The sample comprises around 690,000 clones, approximately 13% of which are singletons, and 0.095% to 0.15% rests with the top ten. No antigen has been assigned to these receptors. The sequencing sample was made of naive CD4+ T cells from blood. These receptors all come from a man between 25 and 39 years old with type 1 diabetes.

This clone has a handful of counts. V and J are TRBV5-1 and TRBJ2-4, with D uncertain. CDR3 size: 16 residues. The germline V and J ends were trimmed by 0 bases and 1 base, with 11 bases remaining between them. Germline CDR1 and CDR2: SGHRS and YFSETQ. The CDR3 nucleotides read TGCGCCAGCAGCTTGGCCGAAGGGTCGGCCAAAAACATTCAGTACTTC. Its translation: CASSLAEGSAKNIQYF. Together with reference TRBV5-1 and TRBJ2-4, the CDR3 gives the full variable domain: KAGVTQTPRYLIKTRGQQVTLSCSPISGHRSVSWYQQTPGQGLQFLFEYFSETQRNKGNFPGRFSGRQFSNSRSEMNVSTLELGDSALYLCASSLAEGSAKNIQYFGAGTRLSVL.

The sample holds a few counts of this clone. The J gene is TRBJ2-3, the V gene TRBV7-2, with 12 positions matching TRBD2. The CDR3 is made up of 16 amino acids. Germline loops: CDR1 SGHTA, CDR2 FQGNSA. Germline trimming cut 5 bases from V and 4 bases from J; bases unmatched to any gene: 7. The CDR3 reads CASSQASGGASDTQYF. The CDR3 region has the DNA TGTGCCAGCAGCCAGGCTAGCGGGGGGGCGTCAGATACGCAGTATTTT.

This clone turned up a few times. The gene calls are TRBV7-9 and TRBJ1-2; TRBD1 might be the D (6 bases). V lost 1 base and J 2 bases, leaving 14 bases between the germline ends. This CDR3 has 16 residues. Germline values: CDR1 SEHNR, CDR2 FQNEAQ (reference sequence). The CDR3 here is CASSLVRGGPNYGYTF. CDR3 nucleotide sequence: TGTGCCAGCAGCTTAGTACGTGGGGGGCCGAACTATGGCTACACCTTC.

This clone was detected only a few times. The chain carries TRBV25-1 and TRBJ2-7; D unresolved. Trimming removed 4 bases from V and 2 bases from J, with 6 bases in between. The CDR3 is 12 residues long. Per germline, CDR1 MGHDK and CDR2 SYGVNS. The CDR3 reads CASSGTPYEQYF. CDR3 nucleotide sequence: TGTGCCAGCAGTGGGACCCCCTACGAGCAGTACTTC.

The rearrangement uses TRBV7-8 and TRBJ2-3; 9 bases are shared with TRBD1. CDR1 SGHVS and CDR2 FQNEAQ come from the germline V gene. The CDR3 runs 16 residues. V was clipped by 6 bases and J by 4 bases; unmatched bases: 11. The CDR3 region has the DNA TGTGCCAGCAGTCTACAGGGGGCCCGAGCGGCAGATACGCAGTATTTT. Translated: CASSLQGARAADTQYF. Together with reference TRBV7-8 and TRBJ2-3, the CDR3 gives the full variable domain: GAGVSQSPRYKVAKRGQDVALRCDPISGHVSLFWYQQALGQGPEFLTYFQNEAQLDKSGLPSDRFFAERPEGSVSTLKIQRTQQEDSAVYLCASSLQGARAADTQYFGPGTRLTVL.

Details on this clone: The sample contains more than one DNA sequence encoding this CDR3. The chain is built from TRBV25-1 and TRBJ1-1; possibly TRBD1 for D (5 bases). The CDR3 loop spans 13 amino acids. Germline CDR1 and CDR2: MGHDK and SYGVNS. The V end lost 3 bases, the J end lost 4 bases, and 9 bases lay between the germline ends. The CDR3 loop reads CASSDRVGTEAFF. The CDR3 DNA is TGTGCCAGCAGTGACAGGGTTGGCACTGAAGCTTTCTTT.

The rearrangement uses TRBV29-1 and TRBJ1-1; D is unresolved. The germline gives CDR1 SQVTM, CDR2 ANQGSEA. CDR3 length: 12 amino acids. Trimming left V 6 bases short and J 4 bases short, with 12 bases between. The chain's CDR3 is CSVDVEATEAFF. CDR3 DNA: TGCAGCGTGGACGTAGAGGCCACTGAAGCTTTCTTT.

This chain joins TRBV27 and TRBJ2-5; possibly TRBD1 for D (6 bases). The CDR3 extends over 14 amino acids. Trimming pared 8 bases from V and 5 bases from J, leaving 18 bases between. Germline CDR1 is MNHEY and CDR2 is SMNVEV (reference sequence). CDR3 sequence reads: CASGYSGTSETQYF. CDR3 DNA sequence: TGTGCCAGCGGCTACTCCGGGACAAGCGAGACCCAGTACTTC.

This clone appeared a few times. The chain joins TRBV29-1 to TRBJ2-1; 8 nucleotides align to TRBD1. The CDR3 has 13 residues. With V trimmed by 8 bases and J by 9 bases, 12 bases remained unmatched. CDR1 and CDR2 (germline): SQVTM, ANQGSEA. The CDR3 loop is CSLAYTGGGEQFF. CDR3 coding DNA: TGCAGCCTAGCGTACACAGGGGGTGGTGAGCAGTTCTTC.

This clone was recorded a few times. V usage is TRBV13 and J usage is TRBJ1-3; possibly TRBD1 for D (5 bases). CDR1 and CDR2 (germline): PRHDT, FYEKMQ (reference sequence). V was pared by 3 bases and J by 0 bases, with 9 bases between. The CDR3 is 15 amino acids. CDR3 DNA sequence: TGTGCCAGCAGCTTGGGGGGGAACTCTGGAAACACCATATATTTT. The encoded protein is CASSLGGNSGNTIYF.

CDR3 bases: TGTGCCAGCAGAAGACAGGGGTTGACAGATACGCAGTATTTT. It is translated as CASRRQGLTDTQYF. This rearrangement joins TRBV25-1 to TRBJ2-3, with 8 bases that match TRBD1. J gave up 3 bases and V 6 bases, and 5 bases lay outside the gene matches. Germline assignment: CDR1 MGHDK and CDR2 SYGVNS. The CDR3 covers 14 residues.

The chain combines TRBV13 with TRBJ2-2, with D unclear. Germline V CDR1 and CDR2: PRHDT, FYEKMQ (reference sequence). CDR3 length: 14 residues. V was trimmed by 5 bases and J by 4 bases, leaving 11 bases between them. The chain's CDR3 is CASSHYSITGELFF. CDR3 nucleotide sequence: TGTGCCAGCAGCCATTACAGCATCACCGGGGAGCTGTTTTTT.

The J gene is TRBJ2-2, the V gene TRBV5-1; maybe TRBD2 (5 bases). Germline CDR1 and CDR2: SGHRS and YFSETQ. This CDR3 region has 16 residues. V gave up 6 bases and J gave up 0 bases, with 15 bases separating them. The CDR3 is CASTLEVASNTGELFF. The CDR3 bases are TGCGCCAGCACCCTGGAGGTAGCTTCGAACACCGGGGAGCTGTTTTTT.

CDR3 protein: CAWRFQGDYGYTF. The CDR3 nucleotides read TGTGCCTGGAGGTTTCAGGGAGACTATGGCTACACCTTC. This chain links TRBV30 with TRBJ1-2; possibly TRBD1 for D (5 bases). The V end was cut by 3 bases, the J end by 3 bases, with 11 bases between. The germline CDR1 and CDR2 sequences are GTSNPN and SVGIG (reference sequence). This CDR3 contains 13 residues.

V usage is TRBV4-3 and J usage is TRBJ1-2; D is ambiguous. V dropped 0 bases and J dropped 1 base, with 9 bases sitting between them. The CDR3 is made up of 15 amino acids. From germline, CDR1 is LGHNA and CDR2 YSLEER. CDR3: CASSQEGSLNYGYTF. The CDR3 nucleotides are TGCGCCAGCAGCCAAGAGGGCAGCCTTAACTATGGCTACACCTTC.

This clone was counted only a few times. This sequence joins TRBV13 and TRBJ1-2; D possibly corresponds to TRBD1 (5 bases). The CDR3 has 15 amino acids. Germline CDR1 and CDR2: PRHDT and FYEKMQ (reference sequence). The V end lost 0 bases, the J end lost 10 bases, and 18 bases lay between the germline ends. CDR3 in amino acids: CASSLGQGVLTHYTF. The CDR3 DNA reads TGTGCCAGCAGCTTAGGCCAGGGAGTCTTAACGCACTACACCTTC.

This clone was observed a handful of times. The chain is built from TRBV4-3 and TRBJ2-5, with a tentative D call TRBD2 (5 bases). This CDR3 spans 15 amino acids. Trimming removed 1 base from V and 2 bases from J, with 11 bases in between. Germline CDR1 reads LGHNA; CDR2 reads YSLEER. In DNA, the CDR3 is TGCGCCAGCAGCCAAGTTCGCGGGCCTCAAGAGACCCAGTACTTC. Residues: CASSQVRGPQETQYF.

This clone showed up just a few times. V gene TRBV28 combines with J gene TRBJ2-7; 15 bases align to TRBD2. Germline CDR1 reads MDHEN; CDR2 reads SYDVKM. This CDR3 comprises 16 residues. J was trimmed by 4 bases and V by 1 base; bases with no gene match: 2. The CDR3 region is CASSLLGTSGGYEQYF. The CDR3 nucleotides are TGTGCCAGCAGTTTATTGGGGACTAGCGGGGGGTACGAGCAGTACTTC.